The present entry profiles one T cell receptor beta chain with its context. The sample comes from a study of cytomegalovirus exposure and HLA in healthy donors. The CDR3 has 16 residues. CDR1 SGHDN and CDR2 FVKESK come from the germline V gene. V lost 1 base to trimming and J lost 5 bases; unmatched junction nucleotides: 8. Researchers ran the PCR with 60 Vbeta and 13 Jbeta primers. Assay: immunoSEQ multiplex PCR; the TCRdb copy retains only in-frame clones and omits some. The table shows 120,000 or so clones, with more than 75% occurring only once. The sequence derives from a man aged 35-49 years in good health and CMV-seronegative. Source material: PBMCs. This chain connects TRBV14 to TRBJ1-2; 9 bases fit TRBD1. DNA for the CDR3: TGTGCCAGCAGCCAAGGGAGACGGGACAGGGTTTATGGCTACACCTTC. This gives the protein CASSQGRRDRVYGYTF.